This entry lists 15 T cell receptor beta chains sequenced from one sample in a study of OX40 agonist ivuxolimab in advanced cancers. The protocol was immunoSEQ multiplex PCR, while the TCRdb copy is restricted to in-frame clones and leaves out a portion. The table lists about 95,000 clones, 89% of them singletons. The sample in question was CD4+ or CD8+ T cells sorted from blood, obtained in a trial of the OX40 agonist ivuxolimab. The receptor set was obtained from an adult with an advanced solid tumor such as melanoma, head and neck, liver or kidney cancer.

The CDR3 loop reads CASSAAGAQTRETQYF. The CDR3 coding sequence is TGTGCCAGCAGCGCAGCGGGAGCCCAAACGAGAGAGACCCAGTACTTC. The V call is TRBV5-4, the J call TRBJ2-5, with 8 bases identical to TRBD2. The trim removed 4 bases at V and 4 bases at J, leaving 12 bases unmatched. The CDR3 is made up of 16 amino acids. Germline V gene sequence: CDR1 SGHNT, CDR2 YYREEE (reference sequence).

The rearrangement uses TRBV18 and TRBJ2-7; no clear D. The CDR3 spans 12 residues. Germline values: CDR1 KGHSH, CDR2 LQKENI. Deletions cut 2 bases from V and 1 base from J, with 3 bases between. CDR3 sequence (DNA): TGTGCCAGCTCACCAACATCCTACGAGCAGTACTTC. Residues: CASSPTSYEQYF.

This clone was seen a few times. The rearrangement links TRBV19 to TRBJ1-5; D call uncertain. V was shortened by 1 base and J by 4 bases, with 14 bases between the two germline ends. The germline V gene encodes CDR1 LNHDA and CDR2 SQIVND (reference sequence). This CDR3 region has 16 residues. DNA of the CDR3: TGTGCCAGTAGTATAGTCATTGGGAAAACAAATCAGCCCCAGCATTTT. This translates into CASSIVIGKTNQPQHF.

This chain connects TRBV6-5 to TRBJ1-5; D is possibly TRBD1 (5 bases). The CDR3 runs 13 residues. The V end was cut by 6 bases, the J end by 3 bases, with 9 bases between. Germline V gene data show CDR1 as MNHEY and CDR2 as SVGAGI. CDR3 in amino acids: CASSGTDNQPQHF. CDR3 bases: TGTGCCAGCAGCGGGACGGACAATCAGCCCCAGCATTTT.

This clone was recorded only once. The rearrangement joins TRBV19 to TRBJ2-1; D unclear. CDR3 length: 15 amino acids. V lost 3 bases, J lost 6 bases, and 15 bases lay in between. The V gene's germline CDR1 is LNHDA and CDR2 SQIVND (reference sequence). The CDR3, as DNA: TGTGCCAGTAGTATCAATCCTTTTGGGTTCAATGAGCAGTTCTTC. This codes for CASSINPFGFNEQFF. Full variable domain (rest looked up from reference TRBV19 and TRBJ2-1): DGGITQSPKYLFRKEGQNVTLSCEQNLNHDAMYWYRQDPGQGLRLIYYSQIVNDFQKGDIAEGYSVSREKKESFPLTVTSAQKNPTAFYLCASSINPFGFNEQFFGPGTRLTVL.

The chain is built from TRBV25-1 and TRBJ2-7, with 8 bases that match TRBD1. After removal of 5 bases from V and 2 bases from J, the junction contained 8 bases not matched to a gene. Germline V gene lookup returns CDR1 MGHDK and CDR2 SYGVNS. The CDR3 has 15 residues. CDR3 in DNA: TGTGCCAGCAGTCCTTCGAACAGGGGGACCTACGAGCAGTACTTC. Its protein is CASSPSNRGTYEQYF.

The chain has TRBV7-2 and TRBJ1-6; D may be TRBD1 (6 bases). Trimming removed 4 bases from V and 9 bases from J, with 22 bases in between. This CDR3 has 17 residues. The germline CDR1 and CDR2 sequences are SGHTA and FQGNSA. Here the CDR3 reads CASSSRDTRIAGSPLHF. The CDR3 bases are TGTGCCAGCAGCTCACGGGACACCCGTATAGCGGGTTCACCCCTCCACTTT.

The DNA for the CDR3 is TGTGCCAGCAGCGCAGACAGGGTCAATCAGCCCCAGCATTTT. It is translated as CASSADRVNQPQHF. The V and J genes are TRBV7-8 and TRBJ1-5; TRBD1 matches 7 bases. The CDR3 is made up of 14 amino acids. Germline CDR1 is SGHVS and CDR2 is FQNEAQ. The trim removed 5 bases at V and 3 bases at J, leaving 4 bases unmatched.

This clone was seen once. The genes are TRBV5-8 and TRBJ1-5; the D is unclear. There are 13 residues in the CDR3. The germline gives CDR1 SGHTS, CDR2 YDEGEE. Trimming took off 0 bases at V and 3 bases at J, with 4 bases between the two ends. CDR3 sequence: CASSLAPNQPQHF. DNA for the CDR3: TGTGCCAGCAGCTTGGCACCCAATCAGCCCCAGCATTTT.

V is TRBV28 and J is TRBJ2-1; D gene uncertain. The length of the CDR3 is 13 residues. With 5 bases removed from V and 6 bases from J, the gap between germline ends came to 11 bases. The germline V gene encodes CDR1 MDHEN and CDR2 SYDVKM. The CDR3 DNA follows: TGTGCCAGCAGTCCCCCCGAAAGCAATGAGCAGTTCTTC. The encoded protein is CASSPPESNEQFF.

The chain employs TRBV9 and TRBJ2-7; unclear D gene. Trimming stripped 0 bases from V and 3 bases from J, with 10 bases between. The CDR3 is 14 residues long. CDR1 and CDR2 from the germline V gene are SGDLS and YYNGEE. The CDR3 bases are TGTGCCAGCAGCGTAGGTTCAGAATTCTACGAGCAGTACTTC. Protein product: CASSVGSEFYEQYF.

The chain couples TRBV5-5 to TRBJ1-5, with D hard to call. In germline, CDR1 is SGHKS, CDR2 YYEKEE (reference sequence). This CDR3 region has 14 residues. The V end was cut by 4 bases, the J end by 0 bases, with 8 bases between. This chain's CDR3 is CASSEMFSNQPQHF. Written as DNA, the CDR3 is TGTGCCAGCAGCGAAATGTTTAGCAATCAGCCCCAGCATTTT.

The chain joins TRBV2 to TRBJ1-1; D remains unclear. The CDR3 has 14 residues. Germline lookup yields CDR1 SNHLY and CDR2 FYNNEI. Trimming stripped 4 bases from V and 10 bases from J, with 19 bases between. CDR3 DNA sequence: TGTGCCAGCAGTGCGCGGCCGGATGGGAGTGCAGCTTTCTTT. Encoded protein: CASSARPDGSAAFF. Full variable domain (remainder filled in from reference TRBV2 and TRBJ1-1): EPEVTQTPSHQVTQMGQEVILRCVPISNHLYFYWYRQILGQKVEFLVSFYNNEISEKSEIFDDQFSVERPDGSNFTLKIRSTKLEDSAMYFCASSARPDGSAAFFGQGTRLTVV.

V gene TRBV6-1 combines with J gene TRBJ2-3, with 12 bases lining up with TRBD2. This CDR3 region has 17 residues. Germline V CDR1 and CDR2: MNHNS, SASEGT. Trimming removed 3 bases from V and 4 bases from J; junction bases left unmatched: 8. The CDR3 is CASSDPRLAGDSDTQYF. The CDR3 nucleotides are TGTGCCAGCAGTGACCCCCGACTAGCGGGAGACTCAGATACGCAGTATTTT.

Here the CDR3 DNA reads TGTGCCGCCTCTCTGACAGCGAACACCGGGGAGCTGTTTTTT. Its protein is CAASLTANTGELFF. V and J are TRBV7-9 and TRBJ2-2, with D possibly being TRBD1 (5 bases). Germline V lookup: CDR1 SEHNR, CDR2 FQNEAQ (reference sequence). V lost 11 bases, J lost 0 bases, and 13 bases lay in between. CDR3 length: 14 residues. Full variable domain (outside the CDR3, taken from reference TRBV7-9 and TRBJ2-2): DTGVSQNPRHKITKRGQNVTFRCDPISEHNRLYWYRQTLGQGPEFLTYFQNEAQLEKSRLLSDRFSAERPKGSFSTLEIQRTEQGDSAMYLCAASLTANTGELFFGEGSRLTVL.